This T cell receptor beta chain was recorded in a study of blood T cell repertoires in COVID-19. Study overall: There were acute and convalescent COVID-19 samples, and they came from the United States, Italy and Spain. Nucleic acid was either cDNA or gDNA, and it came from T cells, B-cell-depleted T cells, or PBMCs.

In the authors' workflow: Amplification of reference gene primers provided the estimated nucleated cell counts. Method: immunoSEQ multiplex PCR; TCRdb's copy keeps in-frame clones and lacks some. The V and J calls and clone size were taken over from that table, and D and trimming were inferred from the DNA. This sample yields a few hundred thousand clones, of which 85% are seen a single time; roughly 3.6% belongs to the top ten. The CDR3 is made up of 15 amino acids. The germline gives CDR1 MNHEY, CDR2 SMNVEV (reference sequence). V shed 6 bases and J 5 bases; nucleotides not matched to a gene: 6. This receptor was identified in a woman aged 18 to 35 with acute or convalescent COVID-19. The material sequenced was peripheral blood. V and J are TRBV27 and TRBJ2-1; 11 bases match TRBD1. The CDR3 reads CASSWDRGENNEQFF. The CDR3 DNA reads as TGTGCCAGCAGCTGGGACAGGGGGGAAAACAATGAGCAGTTCTTC.